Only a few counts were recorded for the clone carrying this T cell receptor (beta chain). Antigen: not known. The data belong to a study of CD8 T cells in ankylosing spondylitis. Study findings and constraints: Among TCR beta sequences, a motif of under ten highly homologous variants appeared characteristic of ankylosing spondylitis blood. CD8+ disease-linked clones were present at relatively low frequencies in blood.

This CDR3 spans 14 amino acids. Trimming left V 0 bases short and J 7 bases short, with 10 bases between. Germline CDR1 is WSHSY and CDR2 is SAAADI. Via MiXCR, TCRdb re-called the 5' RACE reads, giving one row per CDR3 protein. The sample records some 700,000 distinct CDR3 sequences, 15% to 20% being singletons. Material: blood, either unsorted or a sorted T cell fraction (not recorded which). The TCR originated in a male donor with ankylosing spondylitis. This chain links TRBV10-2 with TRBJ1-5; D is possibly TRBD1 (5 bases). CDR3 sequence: CASSESGGGQPQHF. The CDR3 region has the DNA TGCGCCAGCAGTGAGTCGGGGGGAGGACAGCCCCAGCATTTT.